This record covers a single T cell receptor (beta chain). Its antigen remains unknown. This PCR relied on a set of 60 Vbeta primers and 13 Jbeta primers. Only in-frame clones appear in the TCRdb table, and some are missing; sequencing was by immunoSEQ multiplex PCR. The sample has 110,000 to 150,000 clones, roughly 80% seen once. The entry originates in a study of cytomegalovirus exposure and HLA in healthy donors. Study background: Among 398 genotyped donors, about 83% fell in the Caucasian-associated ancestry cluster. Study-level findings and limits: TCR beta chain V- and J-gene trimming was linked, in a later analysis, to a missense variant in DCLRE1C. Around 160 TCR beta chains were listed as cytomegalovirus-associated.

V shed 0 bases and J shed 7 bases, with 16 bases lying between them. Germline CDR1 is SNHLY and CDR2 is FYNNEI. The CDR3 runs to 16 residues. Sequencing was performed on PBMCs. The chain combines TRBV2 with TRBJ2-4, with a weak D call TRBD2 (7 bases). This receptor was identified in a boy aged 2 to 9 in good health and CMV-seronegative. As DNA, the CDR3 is TGTGCCAGCAGTGAAGCGCTTCGGGGGGCACGGAACATTCAGTACTTC. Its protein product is CASSEALRGARNIQYF.